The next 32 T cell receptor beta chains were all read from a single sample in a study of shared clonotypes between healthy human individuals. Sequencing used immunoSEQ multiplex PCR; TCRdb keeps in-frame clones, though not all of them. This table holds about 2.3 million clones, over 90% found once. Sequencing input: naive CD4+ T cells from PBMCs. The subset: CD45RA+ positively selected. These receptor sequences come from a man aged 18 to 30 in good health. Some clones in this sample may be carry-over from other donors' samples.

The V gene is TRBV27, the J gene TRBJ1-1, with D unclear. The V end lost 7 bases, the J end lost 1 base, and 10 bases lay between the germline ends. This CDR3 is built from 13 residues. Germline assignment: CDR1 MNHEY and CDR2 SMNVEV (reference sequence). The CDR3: CASMPAKNTEAFF. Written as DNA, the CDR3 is TGTGCCAGCATGCCGGCTAAGAACACTGAAGCTTTCTTT.

The CDR3 loop reads CASSPFDSPNGYTF. The CDR3 bases are TGTGCCAGCTCACCGTTCGACAGTCCGAATGGCTACACCTTC. The V and J genes are TRBV18 and TRBJ1-2; D perhaps matches TRBD1 (5 bases). The length of the CDR3 is 14 residues. Germline lookup yields CDR1 KGHSH and CDR2 LQKENI. Deletions cut 3 bases from V and 6 bases from J, with 14 bases between. The whole variable domain, remainder taken from reference TRBV18 and TRBJ1-2, is NAGVMQNPRHLVRRRGQEARLRCSPMKGHSHVYWYRQLPEEGLKFMVYLQKENIIDESGMPKERFSAEFPKEGPSILRIQQVVRGDSAAYFCASSPFDSPNGYTFGSGTRLTVV.

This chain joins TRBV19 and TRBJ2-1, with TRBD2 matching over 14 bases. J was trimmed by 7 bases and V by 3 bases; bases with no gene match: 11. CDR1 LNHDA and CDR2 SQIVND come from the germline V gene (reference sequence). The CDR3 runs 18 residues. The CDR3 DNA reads TGTGCCAGTAGTATCCCTTCGGGACTAGCGGGAGTAAATAATGAGCAGTTCTTC. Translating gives CASSIPSGLAGVNNEQFF. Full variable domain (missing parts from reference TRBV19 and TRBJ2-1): DGGITQSPKYLFRKEGQNVTLSCEQNLNHDAMYWYRQDPGQGLRLIYYSQIVNDFQKGDIAEGYSVSREKKESFPLTVTSAQKNPTAFYLCASSIPSGLAGVNNEQFFGPGTRLTVL.

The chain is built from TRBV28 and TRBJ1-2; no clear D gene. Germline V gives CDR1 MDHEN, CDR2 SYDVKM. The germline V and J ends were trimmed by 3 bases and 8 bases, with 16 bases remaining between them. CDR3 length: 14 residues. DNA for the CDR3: TGTGCCAGCAGTTTGGATTCGTTGGGTGAGGGCTACACCTTC. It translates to CASSLDSLGEGYTF.

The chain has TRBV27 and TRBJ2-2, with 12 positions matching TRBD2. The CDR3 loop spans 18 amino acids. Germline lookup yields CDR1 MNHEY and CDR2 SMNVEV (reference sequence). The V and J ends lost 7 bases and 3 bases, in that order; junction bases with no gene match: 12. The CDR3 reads CASTLRLAGGSDTGELFF. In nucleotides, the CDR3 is TGTGCCAGCACCTTGCGCCTAGCGGGAGGGTCGGACACCGGGGAGCTGTTTTTT.

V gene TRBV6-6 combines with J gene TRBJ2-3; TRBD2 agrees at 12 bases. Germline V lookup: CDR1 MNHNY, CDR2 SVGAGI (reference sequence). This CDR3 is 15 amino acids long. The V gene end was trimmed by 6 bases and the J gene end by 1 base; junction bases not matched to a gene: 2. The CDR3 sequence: CASSRLAGGTDTQYF. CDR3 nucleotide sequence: TGTGCCAGCAGCAGACTAGCGGGGGGCACAGATACGCAGTATTTT.

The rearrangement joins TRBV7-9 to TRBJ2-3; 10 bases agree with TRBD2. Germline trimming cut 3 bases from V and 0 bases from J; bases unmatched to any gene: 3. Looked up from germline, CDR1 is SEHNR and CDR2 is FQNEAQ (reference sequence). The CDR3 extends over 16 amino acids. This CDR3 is CASSLEREGSTDTQYF. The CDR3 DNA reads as TGTGCCAGCAGCTTGGAGCGGGAGGGGAGCACAGATACGCAGTATTTT.

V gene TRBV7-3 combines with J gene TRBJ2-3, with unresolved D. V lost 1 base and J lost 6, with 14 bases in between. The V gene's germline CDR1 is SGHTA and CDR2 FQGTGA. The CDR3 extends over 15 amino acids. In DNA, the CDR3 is TGTGCCAGCAGCTTAAGGCAGACCGATGTGGATACGCAGTATTTT. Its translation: CASSLRQTDVDTQYF.

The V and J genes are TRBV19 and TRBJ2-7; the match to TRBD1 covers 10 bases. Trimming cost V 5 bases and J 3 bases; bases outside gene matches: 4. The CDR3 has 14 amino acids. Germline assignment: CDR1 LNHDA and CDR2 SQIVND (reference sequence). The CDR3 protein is CASSVGTGDYEQYF. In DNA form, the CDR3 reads TGTGCCAGTAGTGTCGGGACAGGGGACTACGAGCAGTACTTC.

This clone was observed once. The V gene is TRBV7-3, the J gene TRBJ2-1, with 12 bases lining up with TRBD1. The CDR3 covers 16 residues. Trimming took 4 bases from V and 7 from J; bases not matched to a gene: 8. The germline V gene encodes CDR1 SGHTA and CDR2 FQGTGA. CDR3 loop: CASSSLGTGGRNEQFF. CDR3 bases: TGTGCCAGCAGCTCCCTTGGGACAGGGGGCCGGAATGAGCAGTTCTTC.

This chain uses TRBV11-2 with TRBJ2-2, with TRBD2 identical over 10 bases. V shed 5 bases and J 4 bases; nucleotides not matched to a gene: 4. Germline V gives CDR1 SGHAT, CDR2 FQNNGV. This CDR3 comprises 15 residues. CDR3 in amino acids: CASSAGLASTGELFF. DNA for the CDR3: TGTGCCAGCAGCGCGGGACTAGCGAGCACCGGGGAGCTGTTTTTT.

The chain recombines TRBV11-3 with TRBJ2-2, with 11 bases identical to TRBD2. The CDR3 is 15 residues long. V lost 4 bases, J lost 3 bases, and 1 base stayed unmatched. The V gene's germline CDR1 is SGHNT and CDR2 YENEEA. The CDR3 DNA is TGTGCCAGCAGCTGGGGACTAGCGGACACCGGGGAGCTGTTTTTT. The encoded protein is CASSWGLADTGELFF.

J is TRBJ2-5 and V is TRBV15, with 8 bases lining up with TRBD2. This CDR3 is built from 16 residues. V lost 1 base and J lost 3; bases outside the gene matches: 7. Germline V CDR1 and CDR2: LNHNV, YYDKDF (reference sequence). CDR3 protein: CATSRAPGAGEETQYF. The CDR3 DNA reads TGTGCCACCAGCAGAGCCCCTGGAGCGGGAGAAGAGACCCAGTACTTC.

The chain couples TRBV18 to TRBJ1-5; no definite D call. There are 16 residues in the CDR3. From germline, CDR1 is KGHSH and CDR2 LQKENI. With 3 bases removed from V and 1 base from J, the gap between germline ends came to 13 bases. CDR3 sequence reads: CASSPVSLPSNQPQHF. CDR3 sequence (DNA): TGTGCCAGCTCACCCGTTAGTTTACCGAGCAATCAGCCCCAGCATTTT.

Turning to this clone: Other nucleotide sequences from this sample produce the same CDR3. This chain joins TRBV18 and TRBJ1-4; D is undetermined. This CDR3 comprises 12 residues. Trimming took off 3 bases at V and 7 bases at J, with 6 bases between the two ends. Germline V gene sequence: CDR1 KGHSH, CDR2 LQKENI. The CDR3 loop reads CASSPGVEKLFF. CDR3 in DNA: TGTGCCAGCTCACCCGGCGTTGAAAAACTGTTTTTT.

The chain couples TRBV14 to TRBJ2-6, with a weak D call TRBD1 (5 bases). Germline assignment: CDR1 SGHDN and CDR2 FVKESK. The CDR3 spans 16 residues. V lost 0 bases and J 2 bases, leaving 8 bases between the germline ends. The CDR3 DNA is TGTGCCAGCAGCCAAGATCTAGGGGCTGGGGCCAACGTCCTGACTTTC. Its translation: CASSQDLGAGANVLTF.

CDR3 protein: CASSVDGVNEQFF. The CDR3, as DNA: TGTGCCAGCAGCGTGGATGGGGTCAATGAGCAGTTCTTC. J is TRBJ2-1 and V is TRBV5-6, with D unclear. The V end was cut by 4 bases, the J end by 6 bases, with 11 bases between. Germline CDR1 is SGHDT and CDR2 is YYEEEE. CDR3 length: 13 amino acids.

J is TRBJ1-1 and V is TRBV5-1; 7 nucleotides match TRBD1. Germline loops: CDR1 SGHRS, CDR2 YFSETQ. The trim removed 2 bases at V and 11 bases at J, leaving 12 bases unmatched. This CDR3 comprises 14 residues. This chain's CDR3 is CASSFSPRQGGAFF. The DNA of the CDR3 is TGCGCCAGCAGCTTTTCCCCGAGACAGGGTGGCGCTTTCTTT.

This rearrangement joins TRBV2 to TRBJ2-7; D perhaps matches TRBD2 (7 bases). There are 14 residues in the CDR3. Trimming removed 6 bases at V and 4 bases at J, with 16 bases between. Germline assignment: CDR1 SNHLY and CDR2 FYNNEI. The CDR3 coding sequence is TGTGCCAGCAGACGGAGGGGGGGCGCATACGAGCAGTACTTC. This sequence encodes CASRRRGGAYEQYF.

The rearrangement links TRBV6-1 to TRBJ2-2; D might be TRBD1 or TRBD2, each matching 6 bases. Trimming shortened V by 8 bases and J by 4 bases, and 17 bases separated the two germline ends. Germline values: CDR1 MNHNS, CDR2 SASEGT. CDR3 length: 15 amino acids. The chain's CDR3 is CASQRGGLVTGELFF. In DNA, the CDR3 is TGTGCCAGCCAACGAGGGGGGCTAGTCACCGGGGAGCTGTTTTTT.

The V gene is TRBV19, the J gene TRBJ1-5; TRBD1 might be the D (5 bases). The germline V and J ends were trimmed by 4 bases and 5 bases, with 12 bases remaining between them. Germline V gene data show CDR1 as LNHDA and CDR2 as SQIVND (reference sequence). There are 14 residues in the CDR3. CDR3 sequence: CASSTGRFHQPQHF. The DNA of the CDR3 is TGTGCCAGTAGTACAGGGAGGTTTCATCAGCCCCAGCATTTT.

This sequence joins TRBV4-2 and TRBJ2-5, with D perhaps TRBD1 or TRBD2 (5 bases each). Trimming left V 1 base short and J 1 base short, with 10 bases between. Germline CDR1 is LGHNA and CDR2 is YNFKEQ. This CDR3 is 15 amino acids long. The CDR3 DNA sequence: TGTGCCAGCAGCCAAGGAGCAGGGAGCCAAGAGACCCAGTACTTC. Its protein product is CASSQGAGSQETQYF.

The CDR3 bases are TGTGCCAGCAGTATACAGCGCTCTGGAAACACCATATATTTT. Protein sequence: CASSIQRSGNTIYF. The rearrangement uses TRBV28 and TRBJ1-3; no reliable D call. CDR3 length: 14 amino acids. From germline, CDR1 is MDHEN and CDR2 SYDVKM. Trimming removed 5 bases at V and 0 bases at J, with 8 bases between. Based on the CDR3 plus reference TRBV28 and TRBJ1-3, the full variable domain is DVKVTQSSRYLVKRTGEKVFLECVQDMDHENMFWYRQDPGLGLRLIYFSYDVKMKEKGDIPEGYSVSREKKERFSLILESASTNQTSMYLCASSIQRSGNTIYFGEGSWLTVV.

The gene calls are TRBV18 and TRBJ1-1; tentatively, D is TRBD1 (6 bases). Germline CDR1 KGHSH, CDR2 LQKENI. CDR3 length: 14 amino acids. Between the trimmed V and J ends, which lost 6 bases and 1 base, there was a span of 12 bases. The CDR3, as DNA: TGTGCCAGCTCGCCAGGGGCTTGGAACACTGAAGCTTTCTTT. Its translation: CASSPGAWNTEAFF.

The CDR3 region has the DNA TGTGCCAGCAGCCCTGTTTCGGCAACTAATGAAAAACTGTTTTTT. The encoded protein is CASSPVSATNEKLFF. The chain joins TRBV7-9 to TRBJ1-4; D remains unclear. The CDR3 contains 15 residues. V dropped 5 bases and J dropped 0 bases, with 10 bases sitting between them. Germline CDR1 reads SEHNR; CDR2 reads FQNEAQ (reference sequence).

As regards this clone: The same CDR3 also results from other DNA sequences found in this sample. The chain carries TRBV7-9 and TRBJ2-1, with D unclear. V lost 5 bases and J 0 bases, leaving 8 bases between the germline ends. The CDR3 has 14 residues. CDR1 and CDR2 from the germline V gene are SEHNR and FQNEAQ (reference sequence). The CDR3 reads CASSRTVSYNEQFF. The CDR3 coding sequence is TGTGCCAGCAGCCGGACGGTCTCCTACAATGAGCAGTTCTTC.

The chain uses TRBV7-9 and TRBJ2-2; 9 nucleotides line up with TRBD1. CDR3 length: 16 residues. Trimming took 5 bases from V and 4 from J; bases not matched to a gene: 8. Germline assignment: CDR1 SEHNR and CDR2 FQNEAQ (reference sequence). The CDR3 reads CASSPPGQGPTGELFF. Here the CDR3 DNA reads TGTGCCAGCAGCCCCCCGGGACAGGGACCCACCGGGGAGCTGTTTTTT.

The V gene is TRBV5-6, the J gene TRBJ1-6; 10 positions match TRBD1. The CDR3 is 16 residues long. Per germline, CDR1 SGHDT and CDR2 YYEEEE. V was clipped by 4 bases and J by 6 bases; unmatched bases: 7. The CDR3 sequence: CASSTYDRGRNSPLHF. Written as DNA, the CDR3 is TGTGCCAGCAGCACCTATGACAGGGGGCGTAATTCACCCCTCCACTTT.

The CDR3 nucleotides are TGTGCCAGCAGCACCTCGGACAGGGTGGTCGGCTACGAGCAGTACTTC. Its translation: CASSTSDRVVGYEQYF. The V call is TRBV11-2, the J call TRBJ2-7, with TRBD1 identical over 8 bases. Losses at the gene ends were 5 bases for V and 3 bases for J; bases not matched to a gene: 12. The CDR3 is 16 amino acids. Per the germline V gene, CDR1 is SGHAT and CDR2 is FQNNGV.

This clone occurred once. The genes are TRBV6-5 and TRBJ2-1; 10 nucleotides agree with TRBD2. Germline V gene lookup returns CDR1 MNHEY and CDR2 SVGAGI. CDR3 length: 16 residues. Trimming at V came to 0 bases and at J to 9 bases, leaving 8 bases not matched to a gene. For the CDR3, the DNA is TGTGCCAGCAGTTACTCGTGGCTAGCGGGAGCGGGTGAGCAGTTCTTC. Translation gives CASSYSWLAGAGEQFF.

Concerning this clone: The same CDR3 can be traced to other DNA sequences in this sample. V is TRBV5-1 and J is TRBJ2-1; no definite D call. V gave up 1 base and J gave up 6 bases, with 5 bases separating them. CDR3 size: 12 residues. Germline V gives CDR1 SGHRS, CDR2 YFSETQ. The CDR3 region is CASSLPGNEQFF. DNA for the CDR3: TGCGCCAGCAGCTTGCCCGGCAATGAGCAGTTCTTC. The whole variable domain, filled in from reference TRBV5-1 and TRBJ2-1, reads KAGVTQTPRYLIKTRGQQVTLSCSPISGHRSVSWYQQTPGQGLQFLFEYFSETQRNKGNFPGRFSGRQFSNSRSEMNVSTLELGDSALYLCASSLPGNEQFFGPGTRLTVL.

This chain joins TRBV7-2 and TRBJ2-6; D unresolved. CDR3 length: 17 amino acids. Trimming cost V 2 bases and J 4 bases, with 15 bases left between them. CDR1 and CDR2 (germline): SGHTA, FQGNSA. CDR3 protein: CASSLSRRGSGANVLTF. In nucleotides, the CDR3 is TGTGCCAGCAGCTTAAGTCGGCGTGGGTCCGGGGCCAACGTCCTGACTTTC.